The 18 T cell receptor beta chains below all came from one sample that was sequenced in a study of T cells after posttransplantation cyclophosphamide. Cyclophosphamide on days +3 and +4 followed busulfan-fludarabine conditioning and a marrow graft. Clones were read by immunoSEQ multiplex PCR, and TCRdb kept only the in-frame ones, dropping some. This table has 9,500 to 14,000 clones, just over 90% appearing once. The specimen was PBMCs, collected after allogeneic stem cell transplant with posttransplant cyclophosphamide. These receptors were taken from a female patient aged 25-39 years who received an allogeneic stem cell transplant from an unrelated donor, was CMV-positive, and had no GVHD. Some T cells may have originated in the graft donor.

The chain joins TRBV15 to TRBJ2-5, with D possibly TRBD2 on 6 matching bases. Trimming took off 4 bases at V and 5 bases at J, with 20 bases between the two ends. The CDR3 sequence is 16 residues long. Germline CDR1 and CDR2: LNHNV and YYDKDF (reference sequence). The CDR3: CATSTSGGVGKETQYF. In nucleotides, the CDR3 is TGTGCCACCAGCACGTCGGGCGGGGTAGGGAAGGAGACCCAGTACTTC.

The chain couples TRBV4-1 to TRBJ2-1, with TRBD2 matching 9 bases. This CDR3 is 17 amino acids long. V dropped 0 bases and J dropped 7; count of bases not matched to a gene: 10. Germline values: CDR1 MGHRA, CDR2 YSYEKL. The CDR3 bases are TGCGCCAGCAGCCAAGATCCGAATAGCGGGAGTCGAAATGAGCAGTTCTTC. Its translation is CASSQDPNSGSRNEQFF.

V and J are TRBV28 and TRBJ2-7; D is unclear. This CDR3 comprises 11 residues. The V gene's germline CDR1 is MDHEN and CDR2 SYDVKM. V was trimmed by 5 bases and J by 4 bases, leaving 6 bases between them. The CDR3 coding sequence is TGTGCCAGCAGTGGCCATTACGAGCAGTACTTC. Translation: CASSGHYEQYF.

The V and J genes are TRBV27 and TRBJ2-2; 10 nucleotides line up with TRBD2. Germline V lookup: CDR1 MNHEY, CDR2 SMNVEV (reference sequence). The CDR3 consists of 15 residues. J lost 7 bases, V lost 3 bases, and 5 bases had no gene match. CDR3 bases: TGTGCCAGCAGTTTGGTACTAGCGGGAAGCGGGGAGCTGTTTTTT. This gives the protein CASSLVLAGSGELFF.

This chain uses TRBV28 with TRBJ1-2; 7 bases are shared with TRBD1. Germline V gene data show CDR1 as MDHEN and CDR2 as SYDVKM. The CDR3 is 13 amino acids. V gave up 6 bases and J gave up 3 bases; unmatched junction bases: 4. CDR3 sequence: CASRTGTDYGYTF. The CDR3 bases are TGTGCCAGCAGGACCGGGACAGACTATGGCTACACCTTC.

This clone was seen a handful of times. V gene TRBV10-3 combines with J gene TRBJ1-6, with D perhaps matching TRBD1 (5 bases). V lost 7 bases and J 5 bases, leaving 15 bases between the germline ends. The CDR3 is 15 amino acids. Looked up from germline, CDR1 is ENHRY and CDR2 is SYGVKD. The CDR3 bases are TGTGCCATCACTAGGGGACTCTGGGATAATTCACCCCTCCACTTT. It encodes CAITRGLWDNSPLHF.

The V gene is TRBV18, the J gene TRBJ1-2; D uncertain. Per the germline V gene, CDR1 is KGHSH and CDR2 is LQKENI. Trimming took 2 bases from V and 0 from J, leaving 4 bases between them. This CDR3 comprises 13 residues. The CDR3 coding sequence is TGTGCCAGCTCACCAGTTACTAACTATGGCTACACCTTC. Translation: CASSPVTNYGYTF.

The chain couples TRBV30 to TRBJ1-1; D is ambiguous. Between the trimmed V and J ends, which lost 0 bases and 1 base, there was a span of 12 bases. Germline V CDR1 and CDR2: GTSNPN, SVGIG (reference sequence). This CDR3 has 15 amino acids. The CDR3 protein is CAWSVRRLTNTEAFF. CDR3 DNA: TGTGCCTGGAGTGTTCGGAGGCTTACGAACACTGAAGCTTTCTTT.

This clone turned up a few times. The V and J genes are TRBV5-1 and TRBJ2-5, with D possibly TRBD2 on 7 matching bases. Germline-derived CDR1 and CDR2 are SGHRS and YFSETQ. This CDR3 is 16 amino acids long. V gave up 0 bases and J gave up 3 bases, with 15 bases separating them. CDR3 protein: CASSLVSQGREETQYF. For the CDR3, the DNA is TGCGCCAGCAGCTTGGTGTCCCAGGGGAGGGAAGAGACCCAGTACTTC.

The chain recombines TRBV2 with TRBJ1-1, with D possibly being TRBD1 (5 bases). The germline gives CDR1 SNHLY, CDR2 FYNNEI. This CDR3 spans 13 amino acids. V lost 5 bases to trimming and J lost 2 bases, with 9 bases between them. The CDR3 sequence: CASSLGANTEAFF. Here the CDR3 DNA reads TGTGCCAGCAGTTTAGGGGCCAACACTGAAGCTTTCTTT.

This chain links TRBV29-1 with TRBJ2-7; 10 nucleotides agree with TRBD1. V lost 4 bases to trimming and J lost 4 bases; unmatched junction nucleotides: 4. Germline CDR1 SQVTM, CDR2 ANQGSEA. The CDR3 runs 13 residues. The CDR3 reads CSVVRTGGYEQYF. The CDR3 DNA follows: TGCAGCGTTGTTCGGACAGGGGGATACGAGCAGTACTTC.

V gene TRBV5-1 combines with J gene TRBJ2-3; a possible D gene is TRBD1 (6 bases). There are 14 residues in the CDR3. Germline lookup yields CDR1 SGHRS and CDR2 YFSETQ. V was trimmed by 0 bases and J by 3 bases, leaving 8 bases between them. Here the CDR3 DNA reads TGCGCCAGCAGCTTGGACAGGGCAACAGATACGCAGTATTTT. Translated, it gives CASSLDRATDTQYF. The full variable domain, in which reference TRBV5-1 and TRBJ2-3 provide the parts outside the CDR3, is KAGVTQTPRYLIKTRGQQVTLSCSPISGHRSVSWYQQTPGQGLQFLFEYFSETQRNKGNFPGRFSGRQFSNSRSEMNVSTLELGDSALYLCASSLDRATDTQYFGPGTRLTVL.

The chain is built from TRBV7-6 and TRBJ2-7; perhaps TRBD1 as D (6 bases). Trimming stripped 5 bases from V and 5 bases from J, with 13 bases between. Germline values: CDR1 SGHVS, CDR2 FNYEAQ. The CDR3 length is 13 residues. This CDR3 is CASSDRLGNEQYF. CDR3 DNA: TGTGCCAGCAGCGACAGGTTAGGAAACGAGCAGTACTTC.

V usage is TRBV10-2 and J usage is TRBJ2-4, with D possibly TRBD1 on 6 matching bases. CDR1 and CDR2 from the germline V gene are WSHSY and SAAADI. Trimming left V 4 bases short and J 5 bases short, with 9 bases between. CDR3 length: 13 residues. In DNA form, the CDR3 reads TGCGCCAGCAGTGCATCAGGGGAAAACATTCAGTACTTC. Translating gives CASSASGENIQYF.

This clone was recorded once. V gene TRBV27 combines with J gene TRBJ2-7; 7 positions agree with TRBD2. This CDR3 is built from 15 residues. V shed 3 bases and J 3 bases; nucleotides not matched to a gene: 8. Germline lookup yields CDR1 MNHEY and CDR2 SMNVEV (reference sequence). The CDR3 spells CASSFSSGVFYEQYF. The CDR3 bases are TGTGCCAGCAGTTTCTCCAGCGGGGTTTTCTACGAGCAGTACTTC.

This clone showed up just once. The V call is TRBV6-5, the J call TRBJ2-5; D is possibly TRBD1 (6 bases). The CDR3 has 15 residues. Germline assignment: CDR1 MNHEY and CDR2 SVGAGI. V was shortened by 0 bases and J by 5 bases, with 13 bases between the two germline ends. The DNA of the CDR3 is TGTGCCAGCAGTTACTCGAGGCAGGGGATGGAGACCCAGTACTTC. Its translation is CASSYSRQGMETQYF.

The chain is built from TRBV6-1 and TRBJ1-6, with D perhaps matching TRBD1 (5 bases). Per the germline V gene, CDR1 is MNHNS and CDR2 is SASEGT. Trimming cost V 7 bases and J 10 bases, with 17 bases left between them. The CDR3 contains 14 residues. The CDR3 region has the DNA TGTGCCAGCACCAATGGAGGGGCTGGATCACCCCTCCACTTT. Translation: CASTNGGAGSPLHF.

This clone was seen only once. CDR3 residues: CASSLGGKGQVNTEAFF. CDR3 DNA: TGTGCCAGCAGCTTAGGGGGGAAAGGACAGGTGAACACTGAAGCTTTCTTT. This sequence joins TRBV7-9 and TRBJ1-1; 7 bases agree with TRBD1. The V gene's germline CDR1 is SEHNR and CDR2 FQNEAQ (reference sequence). The CDR3 sequence is 17 residues long. The J segment lost 0 bases and the V segment lost 1 base, leaving 8 bases of the junction unmatched.